Listed here is a single TCR beta chain. The antigen it recognizes is unknown. Base-call qualities are not available, and no considerably larger clone is one nucleotide away. Whole blood was collected in K2EDTA tubes by collaborating institutions according to the institutions' own protocols. For TCRbeta analysis, collaborator samples were shipped as frozen whole blood, as isolated PBMCs, or as DNA extracted from either sample type. TCRbeta CDR3 regions were amplified from genomic DNA by means of the immunoSEQ Assay, a bias-controlled multiplex PCR. On the study's bioinformatics: Nucleated cell counts per sample were estimated from amplification of reference gene primers within the assay. To quantify the absolute abundance of each unique TCRbeta CDR3 rearrangement, sequence reads were collapsed and filtered. Productive Simpson clonality was computed per sample as the square root of Simpson's diversity index over productive rearrangements. Imported from immuneACCESS, the table was reduced by TCRdb to in-frame sequences with V and J called. These copies leave out some clones; in studies compared against another copy, an unresolved V gene accounts for under half, and the cause of the remainder is not known. That table furnishes V, J and clone size, whereas the DNA furnished D and trimming. In all, the sample holds around 140,000 clones, and around 87% of those were seen once. The ten largest clones take up more than 2% of the sample.

The data were taken from a study of blood T cell repertoires in COVID-19 (dated by TCRdb to 2019 to 2021). For context, the study as a whole: Collaborator samples came from the United States, Italy and Spain and covered acute and convalescent phases of COVID-19. The material from the prospective study consisted of cDNA or gDNA derived from T cells, B-cell-depleted T cells, or PBMCs. Subjects who had been exposed to COVID-19, were actively infected with it, or had recovered from it provided the deeply sampled blood TCRbeta repertoires that made up the dataset. The repertoires were released in a freely available public database meant as a resource for research on the immune response to SARS-CoV-2. The samples were drawn from the first 160 participants of the ongoing ImmuneRACE study and from about 1,200 subjects provided by 6 global collaborators. The sample metadata nearly always contained a de-identified subject ID, COVID-19 status, age in years and sex. Where HLA class I and class II types were available, the types were taken from metadata supplied by the sample provider, not from assay-based typing. Study-wide conclusions, independent of this receptor: The quantity of clinical and demographic metadata differed by source and by participant and was supplied without curation.

From a lookup of the germline V gene, CDR1 and CDR2 are SNHLY and FYNNEI. Its CDR3 holds 17 amino acids, cysteine through phenylalanine. The DNA shown is the 51-base CDR3, in frame from base 1. Rearrangement joined TRBV2 to TRBJ2-2; TRBD1 might be the D gene, on 6 matching bases. The tail of the sequence fits TRBJ1-3 better, so the J call may be wrong. This receptor was taken from a man in his 70s with active COVID-19. Sequencing used peripheral blood. For the CDR3, the sequence is CASTEGVGRGRGNTIYF. The nucleotides read TGTGCCAGCACCGAGGGGGTTGGAAGGGGACGGGGAAACACCATATATTTT.